This T cell receptor (beta chain) was recovered during a study of T-cell memory formation after mild COVID-19. A 5'RACE reaction primed in the constant segment made cDNA libraries of TCR alpha and TCR beta, and these carried sample barcodes and UMIs. TCRdb itself ran the 5' RACE reads through MiXCR, one entry per CDR3 protein. The table records more than 80,000 distinct CDR3 sequences, roughly 12% of them present only once. Study-wide results and caveats: Contracting CD4+ clones lay largely in CM and EM, with CD8+ ones residing in EMRA.

About this clonotype itself: Its target is not known.

Trimming took 4 bases from V and 3 from J; bases not matched to a gene: 5. The CDR3 length is 14 residues. Germline CDR1 SGHRS, CDR2 YFSETQ. The material sequenced was PBMCs or a T cell subset sorted from them (not recorded which). This TCR was sampled from an adult woman who had mild COVID-19 (a few samples of this study predate the infection). Cell type and time point are not known. The V gene is TRBV5-1, the J gene TRBJ2-7; 9 bases align to TRBD1. CDR3 protein: CASSPRQGGYEQYF. The CDR3 region has the DNA TGCGCCAGCAGCCCACGACAGGGGGGCTACGAGCAGTACTTC.